A selection of T cell receptor beta chains follows, all from one sample in a study of early T cells in non-severe SARS-CoV-2 infection. Each CDR3 protein is one row after TCRdb ran MiXCR on the 5' RACE reads. This table holds tens of thousands of distinct CDR3 sequences, around 6.5% found once. The material sequenced was whole blood, taken at baseline. Receptors were obtained from an adult who was a healthcare worker with PCR-confirmed SARS-CoV-2 infection or an uninfected control (not recorded which). The CDR3 runs from the conserved cysteine through the conserved F or W. The D gene is left open where the match is weak. The listing skips clone size in some rows; elsewhere it reads once, few, many or a size class.

d_gene	abundance	v_gene	j_gene	CDR3nt	CDR3aa
TRBD1	-	TRBV12-3/TRBV12-4	TRBJ1-5	TGTGCCAGCAGTTTAGGCCTAGGGGGCCAGCCCCAGCATTTT	CASSLGLGGQPQHF
-	once	TRBV30	TRBJ1-5	TGTGCCTGCTCTACTCAGGGGTTGGGCAATCAGCCCCAGCATTTT	CACSTQGLGNQPQHF
-	-	TRBV7-2	TRBJ2-7	TGTGCCAGCAGCTCCCAGCGAGCCTACGAGCAGTACTTC	CASSSQRAYEQYF
TRBD2	few	TRBV7-9	TRBJ2-5	TGTGCCAGCAGCTTAAGCGGGGGTACTGAGACCCAGTACTTC	CASSLSGGTETQYF
-	many	TRBV20-1	TRBJ2-7	TGCAGTTTCAAAAAGGACATCTACGAGCAGTACTTC	CSFKKDIYEQYF
-	medium-sized	TRBV7-2	TRBJ2-5	TGTGCCAGCAGCTTAGGTTGGCAGGGTGAGACCCAGTACTTC	CASSLGWQGETQYF
-	many	TRBV20-1	TRBJ1-2	TGCAGTGTCAAACGCCCCCGACAGGGCTACACCTTC	CSVKRPRQGYTF
-	-	TRBV28	TRBJ1-1	TGTGCCAGCACGTTGTTCGGGGGGATGAGAACTGAAGCTTTCTTT	CASTLFGGMRTEAFF
-	few	TRBV30	TRBJ1-1	TGTGCCTGGAGTGTACTAGAGGGGGCTTTCTTT	CAWSVLEGAFF
-	many	TRBV20-1	TRBJ1-1	TGCAGTGCCAAGGCCCCCCGCTCTGAAGCTTTCTTT	CSAKAPRSEAFF
-	-	TRBV10-3	TRBJ2-3	TGTGCCATCAGTGAGTCTAAGGCCGCACACACAGATACGCAGTATTTT	CAISESKAAHTDTQYF